This T cell receptor beta chain was sequenced in a study of shared clonotypes between healthy human individuals. Germline V gene sequence: CDR1 SGHVS, CDR2 FQNEAQ. Trimming took off 3 bases at V and 9 bases at J, with 18 bases between the two ends. CDR3 length: 15 amino acids. It was CD45RO-negative cells, positively selected for CCR7, that made up naive CD8 cells, with terminally differentiated effector memory CD45RA+ cells excluded. The repertoire was sequenced with immunoSEQ multiplex PCR; TCRdb's copy has only in-frame clones and lacks some. Among roughly 2.1 million clones, just over 90% were seen once, and the ten largest hold 1.5% to 2%.

The TCR originated in a man aged 18 to 29 in good health. Some clones in this sample may be carry-over from other donors' samples. The sequencing input was naive CD8+ T cells from PBMCs. The gene calls are TRBV7-8 and TRBJ2-1, with D possibly being TRBD2 (5 bases). The CDR3 protein is CASSFPSMGEGEQFF. The CDR3 DNA reads as TGTGCCAGCAGCTTCCCCTCGATGGGAGAAGGTGAGCAGTTCTTC.